This T cell receptor (beta chain) was observed in a study of shared clonotypes between healthy human individuals. Broader study findings: Relative to their counterparts shared across all four donors, non-shared clonotypes exhibited diminished generation probabilities.

The CDR3 consists of 15 residues. After removal of 0 bases from V and 9 bases from J, the junction contained 8 bases not matched to a gene. Germline V lookup: CDR1 SGHRS, CDR2 YFSETQ. Per the original data handling: ImmunoSEQ only sent back junction sequences with no quality scores, so filtering was done differently. The repertoire was sequenced with immunoSEQ multiplex PCR; TCRdb's copy has only in-frame clones and lacks some. V and J calls and clone size come straight from that table; D and trimming were deduced from the DNA. Of over a million clones in the sample, about 98% were seen once. Concerning this clone: No antigen is known for it.

Caucasian adults residing in Nashville, Tennessee made up all the donors. The clonotype was recovered from a man aged 30-40 years in good health. This chain uses TRBV5-1 with TRBJ2-1, with 8 bases fitting TRBD1. The sample consisted of naive CD4+ T cells sorted from blood. Subset: CD45RA+ positively selected. The CDR3 region has the DNA TGCGCCAGCAGCTTGGCAGGGGGCCTTGGGGTTGAGCAGTTCTTC. Translation: CASSLAGGLGVEQFF.